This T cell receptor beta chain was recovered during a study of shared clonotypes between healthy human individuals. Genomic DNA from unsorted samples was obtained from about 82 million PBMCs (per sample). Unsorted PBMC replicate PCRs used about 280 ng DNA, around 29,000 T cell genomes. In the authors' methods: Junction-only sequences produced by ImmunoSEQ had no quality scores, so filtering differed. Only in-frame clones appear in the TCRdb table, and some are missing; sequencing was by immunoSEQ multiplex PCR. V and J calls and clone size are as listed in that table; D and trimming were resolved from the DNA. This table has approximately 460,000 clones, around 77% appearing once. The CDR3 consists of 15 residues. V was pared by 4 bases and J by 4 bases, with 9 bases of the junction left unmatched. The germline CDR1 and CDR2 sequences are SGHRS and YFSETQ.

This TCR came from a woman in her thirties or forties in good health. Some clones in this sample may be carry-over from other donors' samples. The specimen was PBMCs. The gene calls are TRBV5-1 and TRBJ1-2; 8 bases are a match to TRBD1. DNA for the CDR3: TGCGCCAGCAGCCGGTCGGGGGACAGGACCTATGGCTACACCTTC. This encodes CASSRSGDRTYGYTF.